One and the same sample provided the 11 T cell receptor beta chains below, sequenced in a study of blood T cell repertoires in COVID-19. TCRdb's table, derived via immunoSEQ multiplex PCR, lists solely in-frame clones and lacks some. This sample has some 150,000 clones, with approximately 90% found just once. Sequenced material: peripheral blood. The source is a woman in her 70s with acute or convalescent COVID-19.

In DNA, the CDR3 is TGTGCCAGCAGCTCTCACCTAGGGGGGGGGAACACTGAAGCTTTCTTT. It translates to CASSSHLGGGNTEAFF. The chain joins TRBV13 to TRBJ1-1; D is perhaps TRBD1 (6 bases). CDR1 is PRHDT, CDR2 FYEKMQ, per germline (reference sequence). Trimming removed 4 bases from V and 1 base from J, with 16 bases in between. There are 16 residues in the CDR3.

The chain links TRBV27 to TRBJ2-2, with 10 bases matching TRBD2. The CDR3 runs to 20 residues. After removal of 2 bases from V and 6 bases from J, the junction contained 18 bases not matched to a gene. The germline CDR1 and CDR2 sequences are MNHEY and SMNVEV (reference sequence). The CDR3, as DNA: TGTGCCAGCAGTTTACTTTTATTTCGGAGTAGCGGGGGGCGATCCGGGGAGCTGTTTTTT. Its protein is CASSLLLFRSSGGRSGELFF.

J is TRBJ1-1 and V is TRBV10-1; no clear D gene. With 4 bases removed from V and 1 base from J, the gap between germline ends came to 7 bases. The CDR3 contains 13 residues. The V gene's germline CDR1 is WNHNN and CDR2 SYGVQD (reference sequence). Written as DNA, the CDR3 is TGCGCCAGCAGTGCCCGAGAGAACACTGAAGCTTTCTTT. This codes for CASSARENTEAFF.

This CDR3 is CATSAGLAGNTDTQYF. CDR3 nucleotides: TGTGCCACCAGTGCTGGACTAGCGGGGAACACAGATACGCAGTATTTT. The V and J genes are TRBV24-1 and TRBJ2-3, with 12 bases matching TRBD2. Germline loops: CDR1 KGHDR, CDR2 SFDVKD. With 5 bases clipped from V and 2 bases from J, the junction kept 4 bases outside the gene matches. The length of the CDR3 is 16 residues.

This chain links TRBV7-2 with TRBJ1-1, with D hard to call. The CDR3 loop spans 15 amino acids. Trimming stripped 1 base from V and 0 bases from J, with 9 bases between. Germline CDR1 SGHTA, CDR2 FQGNSA. CDR3 bases: TGTGCCAGCAGCTTAGGTAGTTTGATGAACACTGAAGCTTTCTTT. It yields the protein CASSLGSLMNTEAFF.

The chain is built from TRBV7-8 and TRBJ1-2, with D perhaps matching TRBD1 (5 bases). The CDR3 totals 15 residues. V was cut by 6 bases and J by 3 bases, with 17 bases left in between. CDR1 is SGHVS, CDR2 FQNEAQ, per germline. The CDR3 DNA reads as TGTGCCAGCAGAAAAATGTCAGGGCCTGACTATGGCTACACCTTC. It is translated as CASRKMSGPDYGYTF. Full variable domain (outside the CDR3, taken from reference TRBV7-8 and TRBJ1-2): GAGVSQSPRYKVAKRGQDVALRCDPISGHVSLFWYQQALGQGPEFLTYFQNEAQLDKSGLPSDRFFAERPEGSVSTLKIQRTQQEDSAVYLCASRKMSGPDYGYTFGSGTRLTVV.

This clone was seen only once. This chain uses TRBV4-2 with TRBJ1-4; D uncertain. Germline loops: CDR1 LGHNA, CDR2 YNFKEQ. This CDR3 has 12 residues. Trimming removed 5 bases at V and 2 bases at J, with 3 bases between. The CDR3 here is CASSSTNEKLFF. The CDR3 bases are TGTGCCAGCAGCTCGACTAATGAAAAACTGTTTTTT.

The genes are TRBV3-1 (or the pseudogene TRBV3-2) and TRBJ2-3; 10 bases agree with TRBD2. Germline V gene data show CDR1 as LGHDT and CDR2 as YNNKEL (reference sequence). The CDR3 has 19 amino acids. With V trimmed by 1 base and J by 2 bases, 12 bases remained unmatched. CDR3 nucleotides: TGTGCCAGCAGCCAAGGGGAGCCTAGCGGGGGACCCAACACAGATACGCAGTATTTT. It codes for CASSQGEPSGGPNTDTQYF.

The V gene is TRBV6-6, the J gene TRBJ1-5; maybe TRBD1 (6 bases). Per the germline V gene, CDR1 is MNHNY and CDR2 is SVGAGI (reference sequence). The CDR3 totals 14 residues. V was pared by 5 bases and J by 5 bases, with 13 bases between. The CDR3 spells CASSQTGTYQPQHF. As DNA, the CDR3 is TGTGCCAGCAGTCAAACAGGGACCTATCAGCCCCAGCATTTT.

The chain joins TRBV27 to TRBJ1-2; TRBD1 matches 9 bases. Trimming at V came to 5 bases and at J to 5 bases, leaving 15 bases not matched to a gene. Germline CDR1 is MNHEY and CDR2 is SMNVEV (reference sequence). This CDR3 contains 17 residues. This CDR3 reads CASSRSNLQGAGYGYTF. The CDR3 bases are TGTGCCAGCAGTCGGTCAAACCTACAGGGGGCTGGGTATGGCTACACCTTC.

V is TRBV27 and J is TRBJ2-3, with 10 positions matching TRBD2. Germline V gives CDR1 MNHEY, CDR2 SMNVEV (reference sequence). V trimming: 6 bases; J trimming: 2 bases; junction bases outside the gene matches: 2. The CDR3 loop spans 14 amino acids. The CDR3 DNA follows: TGTGCCAGCAGGGGACTAGCGATCACAGATACGCAGTATTTT. Amino acids: CASRGLAITDTQYF.